This TCR beta chain was recovered during a study of tumor and adjacent non-tumor tissue in lung cancer. About the research overall: On average, productive TCRbeta reads reached about 4.17 million per sample.

Overall study results and limits: Tumor repertoires had a smaller top 100 clone share than normal lung.

Details on this clonotype: Its antigen is currently unknown. A junction end diverges from the germline sequence, so it may reflect a read error.

The CDR3 length is 15 residues. The germline V gene has CDR1 MDHEN and CDR2 SYDVKM. The template was RNA from unsorted bulk tissue. Distant lung tissue was collected more than 3 cm away from the tumor edge. Three rounds of nested PCR, following a modified ARM-PCR protocol, produced the TCRbeta library. MiXCR was run by TCRdb on the multiplex PCR reads, yielding one entry per CDR3 protein. The sample has 35,000 to 50,000 distinct CDR3 sequences, roughly 60% seen once; the top ten hold about 48%. Source material: distant non-tumor lung tissue. This chain uses TRBV28 with TRBJ2-7, with TRBD1 as a possible D gene (7 bases). This TCR was sampled from a man aged 50-60 years with non-small cell lung cancer. CDR3 region: CASRRQGGPSYEQHF. Here the CDR3 DNA reads TGTGCTAGCAGGCGCCAGGGGGGTCCCTCCTACGAGCAGCACTTC.